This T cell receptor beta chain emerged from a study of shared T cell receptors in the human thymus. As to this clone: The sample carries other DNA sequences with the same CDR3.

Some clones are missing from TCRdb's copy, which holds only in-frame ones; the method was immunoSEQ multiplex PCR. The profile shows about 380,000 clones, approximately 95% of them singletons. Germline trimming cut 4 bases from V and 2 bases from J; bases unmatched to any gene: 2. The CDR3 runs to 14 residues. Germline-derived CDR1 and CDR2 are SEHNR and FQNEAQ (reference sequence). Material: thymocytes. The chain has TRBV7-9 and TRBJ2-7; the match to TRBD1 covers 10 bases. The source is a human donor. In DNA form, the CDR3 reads TGTGCCAGCAGCTCCGGGACAGGGGCCTACGAGCAGTACTTC. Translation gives CASSSGTGAYEQYF.